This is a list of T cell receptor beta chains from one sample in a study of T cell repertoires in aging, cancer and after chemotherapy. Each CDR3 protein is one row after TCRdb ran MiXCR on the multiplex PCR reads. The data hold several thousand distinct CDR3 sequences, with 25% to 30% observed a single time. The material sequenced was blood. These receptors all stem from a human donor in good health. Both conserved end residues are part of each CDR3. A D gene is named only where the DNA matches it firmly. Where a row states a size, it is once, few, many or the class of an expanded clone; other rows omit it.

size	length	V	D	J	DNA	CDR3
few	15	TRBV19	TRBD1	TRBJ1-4	TGTGCCAGTAGTCCGCAGGGGGTATACGGTGAAAAACTGTTTTTT	CASSPQGVYGEKLFF
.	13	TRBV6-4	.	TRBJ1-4	TGTGCCAGCAGTGTGAACTTTCAAGAAAAACTGTTTTTT	CASSVNFQEKLFF
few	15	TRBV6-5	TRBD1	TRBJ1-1	TGTGCCAGCAGCCGGGACAGGGAGGAATTCACTGAAGCTTTCTTT	CASSRDREEFTEAFF
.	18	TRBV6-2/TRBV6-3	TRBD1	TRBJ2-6	TGTGCCAGCAGTTATTCCGGGACAGTCCTCTCTGGGGCCAACGTCCTGACTTTC	CASSYSGTVLSGANVLTF
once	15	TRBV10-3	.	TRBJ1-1	TGTGCCATCAGTGAGTCTTCAGGGTTTGGCACTGAAGCTTTCTTT	CAISESSGFGTEAFF
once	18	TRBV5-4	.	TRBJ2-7	TGTGCCAGCAGCCAAGATAGACCGATGCAGGGGTACAGCGACGAGCAGTACTTC	CASSQDRPMQGYSDEQYF
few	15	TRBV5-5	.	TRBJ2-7	TGTGCCAGCAGCCGAGTCTATCCGAGCTCCTACGAGCAGTACTTC	CASSRVYPSSYEQYF
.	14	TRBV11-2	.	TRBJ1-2	TGTGCCAGCAGCGCCTCGGGACTGACCTATGGCTACACCTTC	CASSASGLTYGYTF
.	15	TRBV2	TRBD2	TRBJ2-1	TGTGCCAGCAGTCCGGGACTAGTCGATTTCAATGAGCAGTTCTTC	CASSPGLVDFNEQFF
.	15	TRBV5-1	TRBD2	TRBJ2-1	TGCGCCAGCAGCTCCGGGACTAGCTGGTTGAATGAGCAGTTCTTC	CASSSGTSWLNEQFF
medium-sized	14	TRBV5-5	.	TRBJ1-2	TGTGCCAGCAGCTTGGACACCAGCGGCTATGGCTACACCTTC	CASSLDTSGYGYTF
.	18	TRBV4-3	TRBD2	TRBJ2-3	TGCGCCAGCAGCCAAGATAGGGCGGGAGGGCCCAGCACAGATACGCAGTATTTT	CASSQDRAGGPSTDTQYF
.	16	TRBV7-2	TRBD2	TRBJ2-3	TGTGCCAGCAGCTTAGAGGGGACTAGCGGGAGCTATACGCAGTATTTT	CASSLEGTSGSYTQYF
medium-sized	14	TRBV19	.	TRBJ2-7	TGTGCCAGTAGTTCCCGGGACACAGCCTACGAGCAGTACTTC	CASSSRDTAYEQYF
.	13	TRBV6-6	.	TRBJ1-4	TGTGCCAGCAGTCGTCAGGGGAATGAAAAACTGTTTTTT	CASSRQGNEKLFF
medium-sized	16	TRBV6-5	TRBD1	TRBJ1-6	TGTGCCAGCAGCCAGGGGGCAGGAATAGGGAATTCACCCCTCCACTTT	CASSQGAGIGNSPLHF
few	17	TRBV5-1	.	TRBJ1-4	TGCGCCAGCAGCTTGGTTCCCTTCCCGTCAACTAATGAAAAACTGTTTTTT	CASSLVPFPSTNEKLFF
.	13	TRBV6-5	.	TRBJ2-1	TGTGCCAGCAGTCCCGGGACCTACAATGAGCAGTTCTTC	CASSPGTYNEQFF
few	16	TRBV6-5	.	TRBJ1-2	TGTGCCAGCAGTGACCGGGTAGGGGACCACCTCTATGGCTACACCTTC	CASSDRVGDHLYGYTF
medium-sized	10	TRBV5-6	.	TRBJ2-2	TGTGCCAGCAGTCACGGGGAGCTGTTTTTT	CASSHGELFF
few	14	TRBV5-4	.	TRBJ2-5	TGTGCCAGCAGCTTTAAGTCCAGCCAAGAGACCCAGTACTTC	CASSFKSSQETQYF
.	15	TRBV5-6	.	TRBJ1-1	TGTGCCAGCAACCCTACCCCGGGAAGGAACACTGAAGCTTTCTTT	CASNPTPGRNTEAFF
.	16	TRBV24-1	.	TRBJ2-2	TGTGCCACCAGTGATCCGACTAGGCCCTACACCGGGGAGCTGTTTTTT	CATSDPTRPYTGELFF
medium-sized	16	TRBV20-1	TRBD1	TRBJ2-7	TGCAGTGCTAGCGCAATAGGGACAGGGGTCCCCTACGAGCAGTACTTC	CSASAIGTGVPYEQYF
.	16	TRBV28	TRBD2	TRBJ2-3	TGTGCCAGCAGTTCTTTGACTAGCGGGAAATTTGATACGCAGTATTTT	CASSSLTSGKFDTQYF
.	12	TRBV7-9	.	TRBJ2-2	TGTGCCAGCAGCTCCGTCACCGGGGAGCTGTTTTTT	CASSSVTGELFF
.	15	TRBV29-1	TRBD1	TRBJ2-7	TGCAGCGTCCAGGGGACAGGGTCCGGGGACTACGAGCAGTACTTC	CSVQGTGSGDYEQYF
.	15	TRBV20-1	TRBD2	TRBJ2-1	TGCAGTGCTAGAACACTAGCGGGAGTCTACAATGAGCAGTTCTTC	CSARTLAGVYNEQFF
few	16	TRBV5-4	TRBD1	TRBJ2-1	TGTGCCAGCAGAACGACAGGGGCCCGCTCCTACAATGAGCAGTTCTTC	CASRTTGARSYNEQFF
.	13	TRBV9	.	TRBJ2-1	TGTGCCAGCAGCAAGAGCTCCTACAATGAGCAGTTCTTC	CASSKSSYNEQFF
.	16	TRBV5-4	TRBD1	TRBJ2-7	TGTGCCAGCAGCTTGGGGGGACAGGGGGCTTCCTACGAGCAGTACTTC	CASSLGGQGASYEQYF
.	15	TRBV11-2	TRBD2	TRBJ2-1	TGTGCCAGCAGCACAGCGGGAGTTGTCTACAATGAGCAGTTCTTC	CASSTAGVVYNEQFF
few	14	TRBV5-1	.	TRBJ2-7	TGCGCCAGCAGCTTGACGGTCGGATCCTACGAGCAGTACTTC	CASSLTVGSYEQYF
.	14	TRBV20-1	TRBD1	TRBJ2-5	TGCAGTGCTTTGACAGGGGGCTCGCAAGAGACCCAGTACTTC	CSALTGGSQETQYF
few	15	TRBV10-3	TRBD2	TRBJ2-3	TGTGCCATCAGTGAAGGGACTAGCGGAATAGATACGCAGTATTTT	CAISEGTSGIDTQYF
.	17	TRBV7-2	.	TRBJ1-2	TGTGCCAGCAGCTTAGGTATAAACGGAGTGCGTCGTTCAGGCTACACCTTC	CASSLGINGVRRSGYTF
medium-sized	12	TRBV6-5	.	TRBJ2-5	TGTGCCAGCCAAAGGCCCTTAGAGACCCAGTACTTC	CASQRPLETQYF
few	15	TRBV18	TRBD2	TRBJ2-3	TGTGCCAGCTCACCACTAGCGGGAGCTACAGATACGCAGTATTTT	CASSPLAGATDTQYF
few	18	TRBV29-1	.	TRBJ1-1	TGCAGCGTTGTTTCTATTTCTGCGGGACACCCCATGAACACTGAAGCTTTCTTT	CSVVSISAGHPMNTEAFF
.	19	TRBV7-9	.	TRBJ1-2	TGTGCCAGCAGCTTAGGGGCGAAGAGGACGTCTCCCGGGAACTATGGCTACACCTTC	CASSLGAKRTSPGNYGYTF
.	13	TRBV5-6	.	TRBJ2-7	TGCGCCAGCAGCGCGTTGGGTAACTACGAGCAGTACTTC	CASSALGNYEQYF
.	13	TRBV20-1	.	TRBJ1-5	TGCAGTGCTTCAACACAGCAGGGTCAGCCCCAGCATTTT	CSASTQQGQPQHF
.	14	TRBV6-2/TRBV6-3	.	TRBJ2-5	TGTGCCAGCAGTTTCAGTAGACTCCAAGAGACCCAGTACTTC	CASSFSRLQETQYF
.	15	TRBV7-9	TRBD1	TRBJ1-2	TGTGCCAGCAGCTCACCCGGGACAGGGGGCCTGGGCTACACCTTC	CASSSPGTGGLGYTF
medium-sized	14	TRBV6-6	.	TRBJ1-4	TGTGCCAGCAGGCCAGTAACAACTAATGAAAAACTGTTTTTT	CASRPVTTNEKLFF
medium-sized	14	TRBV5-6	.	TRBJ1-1	TGTGCCAGCAGCTTAGAGGCAGAGGACACTGAAGCTTTCTTT	CASSLEAEDTEAFF
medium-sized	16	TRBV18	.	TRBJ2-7	TGTGCCAGCTCACCACCTTCAGGGGCGAAAGTCTACGAGCAGTACTTC	CASSPPSGAKVYEQYF
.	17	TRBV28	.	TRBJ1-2	TGTGCCAGCAGTTTATTCACTTCGGGACGGAGTCCTTATGGCTACACCTTC	CASSLFTSGRSPYGYTF
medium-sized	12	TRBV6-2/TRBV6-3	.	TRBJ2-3	TGTGCCAGCAGCCTCGTGGGAGATACGCAGTATTTT	CASSLVGDTQYF
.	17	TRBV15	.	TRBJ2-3	TGTGCCACCAGCCTCATGGGGGGGGGCAGGGGAAGAGATACGCAGTATTTT	CATSLMGGGRGRDTQYF
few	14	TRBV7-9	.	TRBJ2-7	TGTGCCACTAAAAGTGGGGGACAATTCTACGAGCAGTACTTC	CATKSGGQFYEQYF
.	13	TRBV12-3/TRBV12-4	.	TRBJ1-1	TGTGCCAGCAGTTTTGGGGTTGGCACTGAAGCTTTCTTT	CASSFGVGTEAFF
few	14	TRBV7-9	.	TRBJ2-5	TGTGCCAGCAGCAGGGACCCGCCTGGAGAGACCCAGTACTTC	CASSRDPPGETQYF
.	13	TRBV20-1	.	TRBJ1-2	TGCAGTGCTAGACCGCCCCAGCCCTATGGCTACACCTTC	CSARPPQPYGYTF
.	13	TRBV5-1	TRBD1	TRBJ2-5	TGCGCCAGCAGCTTCCACAGGGGTGAGACCCAGTACTTC	CASSFHRGETQYF
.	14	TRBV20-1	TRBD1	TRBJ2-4	TGCAGTGCTTCCGCCGGGACAGAGATCGACATTCAGTACTTC	CSASAGTEIDIQYF
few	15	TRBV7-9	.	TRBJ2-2	TGTGCCAGCAGCTTAGCCGACGCTAACACCGGGGAGCTGTTTTTT	CASSLADANTGELFF
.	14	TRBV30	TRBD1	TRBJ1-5	TGTGCCTGGAGCCCAACAGGGGGCTATGGGCCCCAGCATTTT	CAWSPTGGYGPQHF
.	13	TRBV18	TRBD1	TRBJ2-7	TGTGCCAGCTCACCAGGGACAGGGGACGAGCAGTACTTC	CASSPGTGDEQYF